This TCR beta chain was sequenced in a study of blood T cell repertoires in COVID-19. Turning to the study itself: Collection of acute and convalescent COVID-19 samples took place in the United States, Italy and Spain. In each case, the material was cDNA or gDNA derived from T cells, B-cell-depleted T cells, or PBMCs.

How the authors handled the data: Researchers report that nucleated cell counts were estimated from reference gene primer amplification. The table came from immunoSEQ multiplex PCR; TCRdb's copy has only in-frame clones and leaves some out. The V and J calls and clone size were taken over from that table, and D and trimming were inferred from the DNA. Found here are some 70,000 clones, roughly 80% of them singletons; the top ten hold 1.8%. This CDR3 has 16 residues. V lost 2 bases to trimming and J lost 2 bases; unmatched junction nucleotides: 6. CDR1 MNHEY and CDR2 SVGAGI come from the germline V gene.

This sequence joins TRBV6-5 and TRBJ1-5; 7 positions match TRBD1. The receptor's source is a woman aged 55 to 70 with acute or convalescent COVID-19. The sample consisted of peripheral blood. CDR3 loop: CASSYTGASGNQPQHF. Here the CDR3 DNA reads TGTGCCAGCAGTTACACAGGGGCGTCGGGCAATCAGCCCCAGCATTTT.